The 26 T cell receptor beta chains in this list originate from one sample, sequenced in a study of radiotherapy plus CTLA-4 blockade in lung cancer. Clones were sequenced by immunoSEQ multiplex PCR, and TCRdb holds only the in-frame ones, with some missing. The repertoire holds around 82,000 clones, around 87% seen once, with approximately 15% in the top ten. The specimen comprised peripheral blood, sampled from a patient treated with radiotherapy plus ipilimumab. All receptors come from a human donor with non-small cell lung cancer that progressed on radiotherapy plus ipilimumab.

The J gene is TRBJ1-3, the V gene TRBV9, with unresolved D. This CDR3 is built from 15 residues. Germline assignment: CDR1 SGDLS and CDR2 YYNGEE. The V and J ends lost 3 bases and 1 base respectively, with 11 bases between them. In DNA, the CDR3 is TGTGCCAGCAGCGGCGGCCGGGGTTCTGGAAACACCATATATTTT. It is translated as CASSGGRGSGNTIYF. Full variable domain (rest looked up from reference TRBV9 and TRBJ1-3): DSGVTQTPKHLITATGQRVTLRCSPRSGDLSVYWYQQSLDQGLQFLIQYYNGEERAKGNILERFSAQQFPDLHSELNLSSLELGDSALYFCASSGGRGSGNTIYFGEGSWLTVV.

The chain has TRBV11-2 and TRBJ2-3; 8 positions agree with TRBD2. The V and J ends lost 3 bases and 1 base, in that order; junction bases with no gene match: 6. The CDR3 contains 16 residues. Germline loops: CDR1 SGHAT, CDR2 FQNNGV. The CDR3 DNA follows: TGTGCCAGCAGCTTCCTCGGGGGGGCAGGCACAGATACGCAGTATTTT. Amino acid sequence: CASSFLGGAGTDTQYF.

This chain joins TRBV9 and TRBJ2-5; 8 bases align to TRBD2. CDR3 length: 17 residues. The junction had 8 bases not matched to a gene; V was cut back by 0 bases and J by 1 base. In germline, CDR1 is SGDLS, CDR2 YYNGEE. This chain's CDR3 is CASSVGTSGGRQETQYF. DNA for the CDR3: TGTGCCAGCAGCGTAGGCACGAGCGGGGGCCGCCAAGAGACCCAGTACTTC.

The genes are TRBV7-9 and TRBJ1-4; 10 nucleotides agree with TRBD1. The V gene's germline CDR1 is SEHNR and CDR2 FQNEAQ (reference sequence). This CDR3 has 14 amino acids. J gave up 7 bases and V 5 bases, and 4 bases lay outside the gene matches. CDR3 bases: TGTGCCAGCAGCCTTAGGACAGGGGGTGAAAAACTGTTTTTT. Its protein product is CASSLRTGGEKLFF. The entire variable domain, with the rest obtained from reference TRBV7-9 and TRBJ1-4, is as follows: DTGVSQNPRHKITKRGQNVTFRCDPISEHNRLYWYRQTLGQGPEFLTYFQNEAQLEKSRLLSDRFSAERPKGSFSTLEIQRTEQGDSAMYLCASSLRTGGEKLFFGSGTQLSVL.

The chain carries TRBV18 and TRBJ2-7; the D call may be TRBD1 or TRBD2 (7 bases each). V was pared by 2 bases and J by 4 bases, with 18 bases between. The CDR3 is made up of 16 amino acids. Germline assignment: CDR1 KGHSH and CDR2 LQKENI. The CDR3: CASSPEGRGRGYEQYF. The CDR3 bases are TGTGCCAGCTCACCAGAGGGGAGGGGGCGAGGTTACGAGCAGTACTTC.

The J gene is TRBJ1-2, the V gene TRBV7-9; D is unresolved. In germline, CDR1 is SEHNR, CDR2 FQNEAQ (reference sequence). The ends were cut back, 5 bases at V and 7 bases at J, with 14 bases in the middle. The CDR3 totals 13 residues. The CDR3 DNA reads TGTGCCAGCAGCCCCTCGTCCGCGGCTGGCTACACCTTC. Amino acid sequence: CASSPSSAAGYTF.

The genes are TRBV13 and TRBJ2-3, with D hard to call. Germline V gene lookup returns CDR1 PRHDT and CDR2 FYEKMQ (reference sequence). The CDR3 extends over 12 amino acids. V was trimmed by 5 bases and J by 3 bases, leaving 6 bases between them. The CDR3 loop is CASSEGTDTQYF. The CDR3 bases are TGTGCCAGCAGCGAAGGGACAGATACGCAGTATTTT.

The chain is built from TRBV7-8 and TRBJ2-7; TRBD2 might be the D (6 bases). Germline V lookup: CDR1 SGHVS, CDR2 FQNEAQ. The CDR3 covers 16 residues. Deletions cut 0 bases from V and 2 bases from J, with 14 bases between. Written as DNA, the CDR3 is TGTGCCAGCAGCTTAGCGGCGGAGGGGCCCACCTACGAGCAGTACTTC. This sequence encodes CASSLAAEGPTYEQYF.

A few counts support this clone. The V gene is TRBV5-5, the J gene TRBJ2-7, with TRBD1 matching over 8 bases. The CDR3 has 15 residues. With V trimmed by 4 bases and J by 2 bases, 8 bases remained unmatched. The germline V gene has CDR1 SGHKS and CDR2 YYEKEE (reference sequence). This CDR3 is CASSIGTGITYEQYF. CDR3 sequence (DNA): TGTGCCAGCAGCATAGGGACAGGAATCACCTACGAGCAGTACTTC.

J is TRBJ1-2 and V is TRBV6-1; D is unclear. Trimming shortened V by 5 bases and J by 4 bases, and 5 bases separated the two germline ends. This CDR3 region has 11 residues. Germline V gene data show CDR1 as MNHNS and CDR2 as SASEGT. The CDR3 loop reads CASSYTYGYTF. For the CDR3, the DNA is TGTGCCAGCAGTTACACCTATGGCTACACCTTC.

This chain connects TRBV29-1 to TRBJ1-1; no reliable D call. The CDR3 is made up of 10 amino acids. Trimming stripped 3 bases from V and 9 bases from J, with 8 bases between. Germline CDR1 reads SQVTM; CDR2 reads ANQGSEA. CDR3 nucleotides: TGCAGCGTTGAGGGGAGGCAAGCTTTCTTT. Amino acids: CSVEGRQAFF.

The V gene is TRBV7-6, the J gene TRBJ1-1, with 8 bases identical to TRBD1. With V trimmed by 8 bases and J by 1 base, 6 bases remained unmatched. This CDR3 has 14 residues. Germline V CDR1 and CDR2: SGHVS, FNYEAQ. The CDR3 region is CASAGGTGNTEAFF. Here the CDR3 DNA reads TGTGCCAGCGCCGGGGGGACAGGGAACACTGAAGCTTTCTTT.

The chain is built from TRBV20-1 and TRBJ2-3; unclear D gene. V was shortened by 2 bases and J by 6 bases, with 3 bases between the two germline ends. CDR3 size: 10 residues. Per the germline V gene, CDR1 is DFQATT and CDR2 is SNEGSKA (reference sequence). For the CDR3, the DNA is TGCAGTGCTAGAAAGGATACGCAGTATTTT. As protein: CSARKDTQYF.

The chain recombines TRBV27 with TRBJ1-4; 8 bases align to TRBD1. The CDR3 has 19 residues. The V gene's germline CDR1 is MNHEY and CDR2 SMNVEV (reference sequence). The ends lost 4 bases at V and 0 bases at J; junction bases unmatched: 13. CDR3 sequence reads: CASSSTGTGLRSTNEKLFF. CDR3 in DNA: TGTGCCAGCAGTTCTACCGGGACAGGCCTACGTTCAACTAATGAAAAACTGTTTTTT.

The CDR3 sequence is CASSDWAGDQPQHF. CDR3 in DNA: TGTGCCAGCAGTGATTGGGCGGGGGATCAGCCCCAGCATTTT. V gene TRBV2 combines with J gene TRBJ1-5; a possible D gene is TRBD1 (5 bases). Germline values: CDR1 SNHLY, CDR2 FYNNEI. The CDR3 has 14 residues. V lost 3 bases, J lost 5 bases, and 11 bases lay in between.

The CDR3 protein is CASSLSQGANEKLFF. The CDR3 nucleotides read TGTGCCAGCAGCTTGTCACAGGGGGCTAATGAAAAACTGTTTTTT. This sequence joins TRBV11-2 and TRBJ1-4, with 8 bases that match TRBD1. In germline, CDR1 is SGHAT, CDR2 FQNNGV. With 3 bases clipped from V and 3 bases from J, the junction kept 3 bases outside the gene matches. The CDR3 sequence is 15 residues long.

V usage is TRBV7-3 and J usage is TRBJ2-5, with D perhaps being TRBD1 or TRBD2 (5 bases each). CDR1 and CDR2 (germline): SGHTA, FQGTGA. The CDR3 extends over 13 amino acids. V was shortened by 2 bases and J by 4 bases, with 8 bases between the two germline ends. Written as DNA, the CDR3 is TGTGCCAGCAGCTTAGGGACCTTAGAGACCCAGTACTTC. This sequence encodes CASSLGTLETQYF.

The V gene is TRBV6-5, the J gene TRBJ1-2; the match to TRBD1 covers 7 bases. The CDR3 spans 13 residues. CDR1 is MNHEY, CDR2 SVGAGI, per germline. The trim removed 5 bases at V and 5 bases at J, leaving 5 bases unmatched. The CDR3 sequence is CASSEQGNYGYTF. The DNA for the CDR3 is TGTGCCAGCAGTGAACAGGGGAATTATGGCTACACCTTC.

The chain links TRBV29-1 to TRBJ2-4, with D possibly matching TRBD1 (6 bases). CDR3 length: 14 amino acids. The germline V gene encodes CDR1 SQVTM and CDR2 ANQGSEA. Trimming left V 2 bases short and J 0 bases short, with 8 bases between. CDR3 in amino acids: CSVEIGGAKNIQYF. Here the CDR3 DNA reads TGCAGCGTTGAAATAGGGGGAGCCAAAAACATTCAGTACTTC. Filled out from reference TRBV29-1 and TRBJ2-4, the complete variable domain reads SAVISQKPSRDICQRGTSLTIQCQVDSQVTMMFWYRQQPGQSLTLIATANQGSEATYESGFVIDKFPISRPNLTFSTLTVSNMSPEDSSIYLCSVEIGGAKNIQYFGAGTRLSVL.

In regard to this clone: Mismatch with germline at one junction end may stem from a read error. V and J are TRBV6-1 and TRBJ1-2, with TRBD1 as a possible D gene (6 bases). Germline loops: CDR1 MNHNS, CDR2 SASEGT. There are 12 residues in the CDR3. The CDR3 loop reads CASSAPGTRRSF. Here the CDR3 DNA reads TGTGCCAGCAGTGCCCCCGGGACACGTCGGTCCTTC.

This chain uses TRBV4-3 with TRBJ1-3, with 8 bases lining up with TRBD1. With V trimmed by 1 base and J by 4 bases, 3 bases remained unmatched. The CDR3 extends over 15 amino acids. Looked up from germline, CDR1 is LGHNA and CDR2 is YSLEER. DNA of the CDR3: TGCGCCAGCAGCCAAGGACAGGGGACGGGAAACACCATATATTTT. It codes for CASSQGQGTGNTIYF.

The chain carries TRBV2 and TRBJ1-4, with no clear D. The CDR3 covers 16 residues. V was pared by 8 bases and J by 0 bases, with 16 bases between. Germline CDR1 reads SNHLY; CDR2 reads FYNNEI. DNA for the CDR3: TGTGCCAGCCATAGGTACCTATTAGCAACTAATGAAAAACTGTTTTTT. As protein: CASHRYLLATNEKLFF.

The chain couples TRBV6-1 to TRBJ1-1; 7 nucleotides align to TRBD1. Germline V lookup: CDR1 MNHNS, CDR2 SASEGT. The CDR3 loop spans 14 amino acids. V was pared by 4 bases and J by 4 bases, with 6 bases of the junction left unmatched. CDR3 residues: CASSVDHRGTEAFF. The CDR3 bases are TGTGCCAGCAGTGTAGACCACAGGGGCACTGAAGCTTTCTTT.

V gene TRBV29-1 combines with J gene TRBJ1-1; no reliable D call. Looked up from germline, CDR1 is SQVTM and CDR2 is ANQGSEA. CDR3 length: 11 amino acids. Trimming stripped 4 bases from V and 2 bases from J, with 5 bases between. CDR3 DNA sequence: TGCAGCGTTGTGGGAAACACTGAAGCTTTCTTT. Its translation is CSVVGNTEAFF. Full variable domain (rest looked up from reference TRBV29-1 and TRBJ1-1): SAVISQKPSRDICQRGTSLTIQCQVDSQVTMMFWYRQQPGQSLTLIATANQGSEATYESGFVIDKFPISRPNLTFSTLTVSNMSPEDSSIYLCSVVGNTEAFFGQGTRLTVV.

The J gene is TRBJ2-1, the V gene TRBV15; unclear D gene. This CDR3 region has 14 residues. Trimming left V 0 bases short and J 8 bases short, with 11 bases between. Per the germline V gene, CDR1 is LNHNV and CDR2 is YYDKDF (reference sequence). The CDR3 region is CATSRDIASHEQFF. The CDR3 DNA is TGTGCCACCAGCAGAGATATTGCTTCCCATGAGCAGTTCTTC.

The chain combines TRBV29-1 with TRBJ1-2; D remains ambiguous. The germline V and J ends were trimmed by 0 bases and 4 bases, with 15 bases remaining between them. Germline CDR1 and CDR2: SQVTM and ANQGSEA. The CDR3 loop spans 15 amino acids. The CDR3 DNA is TGCAGCGTTGAAGAGGTCAGTCAGAGTTTCTATGGCTACACCTTC. As protein: CSVEEVSQSFYGYTF.